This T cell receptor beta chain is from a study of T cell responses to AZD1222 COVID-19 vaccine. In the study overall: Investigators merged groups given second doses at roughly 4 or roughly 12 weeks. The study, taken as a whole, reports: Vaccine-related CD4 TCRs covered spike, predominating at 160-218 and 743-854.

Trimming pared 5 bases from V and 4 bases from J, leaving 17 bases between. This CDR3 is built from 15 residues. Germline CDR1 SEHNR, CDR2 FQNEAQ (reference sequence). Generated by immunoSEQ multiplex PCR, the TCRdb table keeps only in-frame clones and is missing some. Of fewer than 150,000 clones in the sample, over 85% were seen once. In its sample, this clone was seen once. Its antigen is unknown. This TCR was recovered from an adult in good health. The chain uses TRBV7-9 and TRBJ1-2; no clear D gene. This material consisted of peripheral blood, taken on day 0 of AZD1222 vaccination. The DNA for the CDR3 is TGTGCCAGCAGCATCCCGTACCGGGCTAGCTATGGCTACACCTTC. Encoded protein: CASSIPYRASYGYTF.